The 25 T cell receptor beta chains in this list originate from one sample, sequenced in a study of shared clonotypes between healthy human individuals (dated by TCRdb to 2020 to 2021). Libraries came from the immunoSEQ multiplex PCR assay. The table was pulled from immuneACCESS by TCRdb, which kept in-frame rearrangements only. Such tables lose some clones; where checked, under half of the loss comes from unresolved V genes, and the rest has no known cause. In this sample the table shows roughly 850,000 clones, 95% to 97% of which occur a single time. Around 0.25% of the sample lies in the top ten. CD8 naive samples were CD45RO-negative cells positively selected for CCR7, giving a CD45RA+CCR7+ population that excluded TemRA cells. Sequences were obtained from naive CD8+ T cells sorted from blood. Taken with the paper, the label for cell subset or site translates to: CD45RA+CCR7+. These TCRs come from a young man in good health.

The chain is built from TRBV7-2 and TRBJ2-7; D is unclear. CDR3 length: 13 amino acids. The V end was cut by 5 bases, the J end by 3 bases, with 11 bases between. CDR1 and CDR2 (germline): SGHTA, FQGNSA. CDR3 in DNA: TGTGCCAGCAGCCCAGGACCGTTCTACGAGCAGTACTTC. It translates to CASSPGPFYEQYF.

The J gene is TRBJ2-7, the V gene TRBV9, with a tentative D call TRBD1 (5 bases). Germline V gene lookup returns CDR1 SGDLS and CDR2 YYNGEE. Trimming stripped 1 base from V and 0 bases from J, with 14 bases between. The CDR3 extends over 16 amino acids. CDR3: CASSVSIRQGSYEQYF. CDR3 bases: TGTGCCAGCAGCGTAAGTATCCGCCAGGGCTCCTACGAGCAGTACTTC.

The genes are TRBV15 and TRBJ1-4; the D gene is possibly TRBD1 (6 bases). Trimming cost V 1 base and J 3 bases, with 9 bases left between them. Germline V gives CDR1 LNHNV, CDR2 YYDKDF (reference sequence). The CDR3 length is 15 residues. CDR3: CATSRAPGANEKLFF. The CDR3 bases are TGTGCCACCAGCAGAGCCCCAGGGGCTAATGAAAAACTGTTTTTT.

The V and J genes are TRBV5-1 and TRBJ2-1; no firm D call. CDR1 and CDR2 (germline): SGHRS, YFSETQ. The germline V and J ends were trimmed by 1 base and 5 bases, with 10 bases remaining between them. The CDR3 covers 14 residues. CDR3 in amino acids: CASSLSAYNNEQFF. In nucleotides, the CDR3 is TGCGCCAGCAGCTTGAGCGCTTATAACAATGAGCAGTTCTTC.

The rearrangement links TRBV6-5 to TRBJ2-7; D uncertain. Germline V CDR1 and CDR2: MNHEY, SVGAGI. V was trimmed by 6 bases and J by 2 bases, leaving 8 bases between them. The CDR3 consists of 12 residues. CDR3 nucleotide sequence: TGTGCCAGCAGCATGACCCCCTACGAGCAGTACTTC. Translation: CASSMTPYEQYF.

This chain joins TRBV27 and TRBJ1-4; D might be TRBD1 (6 bases). Trimming took off 5 bases at V and 6 bases at J, with 13 bases between the two ends. The CDR3 runs to 14 residues. Germline CDR1 MNHEY, CDR2 SMNVEV (reference sequence). CDR3 sequence reads: CASSRTAGYEKLFF. The DNA for the CDR3 is TGTGCCAGCAGTAGGACAGCGGGGTATGAAAAACTGTTTTTT.

The chain couples TRBV9 to TRBJ2-5; D gene uncertain. The CDR3 spans 15 residues. Germline V CDR1 and CDR2: SGDLS, YYNGEE. V lost 0 bases and J lost 4, with 13 bases in between. The CDR3 region is CASSVVGVLGETQYF. CDR3 sequence (DNA): TGTGCCAGCAGCGTAGTCGGTGTCCTAGGAGAGACCCAGTACTTC. Combining the CDR3 with reference TRBV9 and TRBJ2-5 gives the whole variable domain DSGVTQTPKHLITATGQRVTLRCSPRSGDLSVYWYQQSLDQGLQFLIQYYNGEERAKGNILERFSAQQFPDLHSELNLSSLELGDSALYFCASSVVGVLGETQYFGPGTRLLVL.

The rearrangement uses TRBV11-3 and TRBJ1-4; D gene unclear. The V end was cut by 10 bases, the J end by 8 bases, with 26 bases between. This CDR3 has 16 amino acids. From germline, CDR1 is SGHNT and CDR2 YENEEA. CDR3 in DNA: TGTGCCATCTTCCCCCCAACCGTGACGACGGGGGAAAAACTGTTTTTT. This translates into CAIFPPTVTTGEKLFF.

The CDR3 here is CASSPRTDYDYGYTF. The DNA of the CDR3 is TGTGCCAGCAGCCCTCGGACAGATTACGACTATGGCTACACCTTC. This rearrangement joins TRBV11-2 to TRBJ1-2; maybe TRBD1 (6 bases). The CDR3 consists of 15 residues. The germline V gene encodes CDR1 SGHAT and CDR2 FQNNGV. Trimming cost V 5 bases and J 3 bases, with 16 bases left between them.

V usage is TRBV11-2 and J usage is TRBJ2-5; 8 positions agree with TRBD2. The CDR3 loop spans 15 amino acids. The trim removed 1 base at V and 7 bases at J, leaving 8 bases unmatched. Germline values: CDR1 SGHAT, CDR2 FQNNGV. CDR3 DNA sequence: TGTGCCAGCAGCTTAGTTCGGGAGGGGATCGGGACCCAGTACTTC. It is translated as CASSLVREGIGTQYF.

V gene TRBV27 combines with J gene TRBJ1-1; D gene uncertain. The germline V gene encodes CDR1 MNHEY and CDR2 SMNVEV (reference sequence). The CDR3 covers 13 residues. V shed 0 bases and J shed 6 bases, with 8 bases lying between them. CDR3 residues: CASSLSSAAEAFF. The CDR3 DNA sequence: TGTGCCAGCAGTTTATCGTCGGCGGCTGAAGCTTTCTTT.

The chain has TRBV2 and TRBJ2-1; 11 bases agree with TRBD2. Looked up from germline, CDR1 is SNHLY and CDR2 is FYNNEI. With 5 bases clipped from V and 1 base from J, the junction kept 4 bases outside the gene matches. The CDR3 contains 16 residues. The CDR3 is CASSHLAGGSYNEQFF. The CDR3 nucleotides read TGTGCCAGCAGTCACCTAGCGGGAGGATCCTACAATGAGCAGTTCTTC.

The V gene is TRBV4-3, the J gene TRBJ2-7; D may be TRBD2 (5 bases). Trimming took off 2 bases at V and 3 bases at J, with 8 bases between the two ends. The CDR3 is 13 amino acids. In germline, CDR1 is LGHNA, CDR2 YSLEER. The CDR3 DNA follows: TGCGCCAGCAGCCAATGGAGCGGCTACGAGCAGTACTTC. Translated, it gives CASSQWSGYEQYF.

V and J are TRBV6-1 and TRBJ2-7; the D gene is possibly TRBD1 (7 bases). The V end was cut by 4 bases, the J end by 1 base, with 14 bases between. The CDR3 runs 15 residues. Germline loops: CDR1 MNHNS, CDR2 SASEGT. CDR3: CASSVDPGGSYEQYF. The DNA for the CDR3 is TGTGCCAGCAGTGTCGACCCAGGGGGGTCCTACGAGCAGTACTTC.

This chain links TRBV27 with TRBJ1-5, with D hard to call. Between the trimmed V and J ends, which lost 2 bases and 5 bases, there was a span of 10 bases. The V gene's germline CDR1 is MNHEY and CDR2 SMNVEV (reference sequence). The CDR3 sequence is 14 residues long. The CDR3 sequence is CASSLGLHYQPQHF. For the CDR3, the DNA is TGTGCCAGCAGTTTAGGTCTACATTATCAGCCCCAGCATTTT.

The V gene is TRBV11-3, the J gene TRBJ2-1, with a weak D call TRBD2 (5 bases). Trimming cost V 5 bases and J 0 bases, with 11 bases left between them. This CDR3 contains 15 residues. The germline CDR1 and CDR2 sequences are SGHNT and YENEEA. The DNA for the CDR3 is TGTGCCAGCAGCGTAACTAGTATCTCCTACAATGAGCAGTTCTTC. Its protein product is CASSVTSISYNEQFF.

The chain recombines TRBV19 with TRBJ2-2, with unresolved D. Germline CDR1 LNHDA, CDR2 SQIVND (reference sequence). Trimming pared 1 base from V and 6 bases from J, leaving 6 bases between. The CDR3 length is 13 residues. Written as DNA, the CDR3 is TGTGCCAGTAGTATAGTGGCGGCCGGGGAGCTGTTTTTT. Protein product: CASSIVAAGELFF.

This chain connects TRBV7-9 to TRBJ2-1, with 10 bases aligning to TRBD2. The CDR3 contains 15 residues. The junction had 9 bases not matched to a gene; V was cut back by 4 bases and J by 9 bases. Germline CDR1 and CDR2: SEHNR and FQNEAQ (reference sequence). This CDR3 reads CASSSSGRAWFEQFF. For the CDR3, the DNA is TGTGCCAGCAGCTCGAGCGGGAGGGCTTGGTTTGAGCAGTTCTTC.

The V and J genes are TRBV4-2 and TRBJ2-7; D is possibly TRBD2 (5 bases). Trimming stripped 5 bases from V and 3 bases from J, with 14 bases between. Germline CDR1 reads LGHNA; CDR2 reads YNFKEQ. The CDR3 loop spans 14 amino acids. The CDR3 reads CASSAPGINYEQYF. In DNA, the CDR3 is TGTGCCAGCAGCGCCCCGGGGATCAACTACGAGCAGTACTTC.

This clone showed up just once. V gene TRBV6-5 combines with J gene TRBJ2-1, with D hard to call. Germline CDR1 and CDR2: MNHEY and SVGAGI. This CDR3 is 14 amino acids long. V lost 6 bases to trimming and J lost 3 bases, with 12 bases between them. CDR3 residues: CASSPAGNYNEQFF. The CDR3 bases are TGTGCCAGCAGCCCGGCAGGAAACTACAATGAGCAGTTCTTC.

This clone was recorded only once. This chain links TRBV7-6 with TRBJ1-1; D is perhaps TRBD1 (5 bases). The CDR3 is 12 amino acids. Trimming removed 5 bases from V and 8 bases from J, with 12 bases in between. Per the germline V gene, CDR1 is SGHVS and CDR2 is FNYEAQ. CDR3 nucleotides: TGTGCCAGCAGCAGTAATTGGGGGGAAGCTTTCTTT. This codes for CASSSNWGEAFF. Looking up the rest from reference TRBV7-6 and TRBJ1-1 gives the full variable domain: GAGVSQSPRYKVTKRGQDVALRCDPISGHVSLYWYRQALGQGPEFLTYFNYEAQQDKSGLPNDRFSAERPEGSISTLTIQRTEQRDSAMYRCASSSNWGEAFFGQGTRLTVV.

The gene calls are TRBV7-9 and TRBJ1-2; D ambiguous. This CDR3 is built from 16 residues. Looked up from germline, CDR1 is SEHNR and CDR2 is FQNEAQ (reference sequence). The V end lost 1 base, the J end lost 1 base, and 13 bases lay between the germline ends. The CDR3 sequence is CASSLVLGERNYGYTF. In nucleotides, the CDR3 is TGTGCCAGCAGCTTAGTCCTCGGAGAACGTAACTATGGCTACACCTTC.

CDR3 coding DNA: TGTGCCAGCAGTACCAGGGGGCTCGGAATGTACGAGCAGTACTTC. It encodes CASSTRGLGMYEQYF. The chain couples TRBV27 to TRBJ2-7, with TRBD1 matching 8 bases. The CDR3 extends over 15 amino acids. The ends lost 5 bases at V and 4 bases at J; junction bases unmatched: 10. In germline, CDR1 is MNHEY, CDR2 SMNVEV (reference sequence).

The chain uses TRBV10-3 and TRBJ1-5; D gene ambiguous. V was pared by 2 bases and J by 3 bases, with 2 bases between. Germline loops: CDR1 ENHRY, CDR2 SYGVKD. This CDR3 is 12 amino acids long. The CDR3 DNA follows: TGTGCCATCAGTGAGACCAATCAGCCCCAGCATTTT. Encoded protein: CAISETNQPQHF.

The chain is built from TRBV5-5 and TRBJ2-7; 8 bases fit TRBD1. The CDR3 contains 13 residues. Germline V lookup: CDR1 SGHKS, CDR2 YYEKEE (reference sequence). Losses at the gene ends were 0 bases for V and 6 bases for J; bases not matched to a gene: 2. The CDR3 DNA is TGTGCCAGCAGCTTGGGGACAGGGAGCGAGCAGTACTTC. This encodes CASSLGTGSEQYF.